The 8 T cell receptor beta chains below were found in one sample sequenced in a study of T cells in localized non-small cell lung cancer. Clones were sequenced by immunoSEQ multiplex PCR, and TCRdb holds only the in-frame ones, with some missing. This table holds 50,000 to 75,000 clones, about nine tenths found once. The sample was peripheral blood, taken before any cancer treatment. These receptors came from a man aged 40-75 years with stage I lung adenocarcinoma.

This chain joins TRBV5-8 and TRBJ2-1; tentative D call: TRBD1 (6 bases). The V gene's germline CDR1 is SGHTS and CDR2 YDEGEE. The CDR3 extends over 13 amino acids. V was pared by 3 bases and J by 7 bases, with 11 bases between. CDR3 nucleotides: TGTGCCAGCAGCTCTACAGGGCTGAATGAGCAGTTCTTC. Protein product: CASSSTGLNEQFF. Variable domain in full (rest from reference TRBV5-8 and TRBJ2-1): EAGVTQSPTHLIKTRGQQATLRCSPISGHTSVYWYQQALGLGLQFLLWYDEGEERNRGNFPPRFSGRQFPNYSSELNVNALELEDSALYLCASSSTGLNEQFFGPGTRLTVL.

Only one count was recorded for this clone. The genes are TRBV30 and TRBJ2-7; no definite D call. The CDR3 length is 16 residues. CDR1 is GTSNPN and CDR2 is SVGIG in the germline V gene (reference sequence). The germline V and J ends were trimmed by 3 bases and 0 bases, with 18 bases remaining between them. CDR3 protein: CAWSPGSAFHSYEQYF. The DNA of the CDR3 is TGTGCCTGGAGCCCCGGGTCGGCATTTCACTCCTACGAGCAGTACTTC. Supplemented by reference TRBV30 and TRBJ2-7, the full variable domain reads SQTIHQWPATLVQPVGSPLSLECTVEGTSNPNLYWYRQAAGRGLQLLFYSVGIGQISSEVPQNLSASRPQDRQFILSSKKLLLSDSGFYLCAWSPGSAFHSYEQYFGPGTRLTVT.

This clone turned up a few times. The J gene is TRBJ2-2, the V gene TRBV30, with D tentatively TRBD1 (7 bases). V was trimmed by 1 base and J by 7 bases, leaving 10 bases between them. There are 13 residues in the CDR3. Per the germline V gene, CDR1 is GTSNPN and CDR2 is SVGIG (reference sequence). The DNA of the CDR3 is TGTGCCTGGAGTGGGGGGGACAGCGGGGAGCTGTTTTTT. This gives the protein CAWSGGDSGELFF. Drawing the rest from reference TRBV30 and TRBJ2-2, the complete variable domain is SQTIHQWPATLVQPVGSPLSLECTVEGTSNPNLYWYRQAAGRGLQLLFYSVGIGQISSEVPQNLSASRPQDRQFILSSKKLLLSDSGFYLCAWSGGDSGELFFGEGSRLTVL.

This clone was seen once. The chain couples TRBV7-2 to TRBJ2-7, with 7 positions matching TRBD2. V gave up 0 bases and J gave up 4 bases; unmatched junction bases: 3. Germline CDR1 SGHTA, CDR2 FQGNSA. CDR3 length equals 14 residues. Here the CDR3 DNA reads TGTGCCAGCAGCTTAGCGGGAGGGCGATACGAGCAGTACTTC. Protein product: CASSLAGGRYEQYF. Drawing the rest from reference TRBV7-2 and TRBJ2-7, the complete variable domain is GAGVSQSPSNKVTEKGKDVELRCDPISGHTALYWYRQSLGQGLEFLIYFQGNSAPDKSGLPSDRFSAERTGGSVSTLTIQRTQQEDSAVYLCASSLAGGRYEQYFGPGTRLTVT.

The V call is TRBV7-3, the J call TRBJ2-1; D perhaps matches TRBD2 (5 bases). This CDR3 has 15 amino acids. From germline, CDR1 is SGHTA and CDR2 FQGTGA. V was clipped by 3 bases and J by 0 bases, with 9 bases between them. The CDR3 nucleotides are TGTGCCAGCAGCTTCGGGGTAAGCTCCTACAATGAGCAGTTCTTC. This codes for CASSFGVSSYNEQFF.

Comments on this clone: The sample has other DNA sequences that encode this CDR3 too. The V gene is TRBV15, the J gene TRBJ2-3; 10 nucleotides align to TRBD2. The V segment lost 1 base and the J segment 6 bases; nucleotides outside the gene matches: 4. CDR3 length: 15 residues. Per germline, CDR1 LNHNV and CDR2 YYDKDF (reference sequence). Written as DNA, the CDR3 is TGTGCCACCAGCAGAGCTGGTAGCGGGGGGGATACGCAGTATTTT. Translated: CATSRAGSGGDTQYF. Drawing the rest from reference TRBV15 and TRBJ2-3, the complete variable domain is DAMVIQNPRYQVTQFGKPVTLSCSQTLNHNVMYWYQQKSSQAPKLLFHYYDKDFNNEADTPDNFQSRRPNTSFCFLDIRSPGLGDTAMYLCATSRAGSGGDTQYFGPGTRLTVL.

The rearrangement links TRBV2 to TRBJ2-1, with TRBD2 matching over 7 bases. The CDR3 spans 13 residues. The germline V gene has CDR1 SNHLY and CDR2 FYNNEI. Trimming removed 11 bases from V and 12 bases from J; junction bases left unmatched: 16. The CDR3, as DNA: TGTGCCGGCGAGGGGAGGGGTCAGACAGCGCAGTTCTTC. It translates to CAGEGRGQTAQFF. Drawing the rest from reference TRBV2 and TRBJ2-1, the complete variable domain is EPEVTQTPSHQVTQMGQEVILRCVPISNHLYFYWYRQILGQKVEFLVSFYNNEISEKSEIFDDQFSVERPDGSNFTLKIRSTKLEDSAMYFCAGEGRGQTAQFFGPGTRLTVL.

V and J are TRBV29-1 and TRBJ2-3, with D unresolved. The CDR3 covers 12 residues. V was shortened by 5 bases and J by 5 bases, with 11 bases between the two germline ends. Germline-derived CDR1 and CDR2 are SQVTM and ANQGSEA. In DNA form, the CDR3 reads TGCAGCGTTCGGGCAGGAGTAGATACGCAGTATTTT. Translation gives CSVRAGVDTQYF.